The sequence of this T cell receptor (beta chain) was determined in a study of blood T cell repertoires in COVID-19. Study summary: Whether acute or convalescent, the COVID-19 samples came from the United States, Italy and Spain. In each case, the material was cDNA or gDNA derived from T cells, B-cell-depleted T cells, or PBMCs.

The CDR3 extends over 14 amino acids. V dropped 0 bases and J dropped 2; count of bases not matched to a gene: 4. Germline CDR1 and CDR2: SQVTM and ANQGSEA. Repertoires were generated with immunoSEQ multiplex PCR, while TCRdb's copy carries only in-frame clones and drops some. The sample lists fewer than 200,000 clones, 82% seen once, with approximately 8% in the top ten. During active infection, Seattle patients enrolled and were then monitored through disease. The source of this sequence is a woman between 55 and 75 years old with COVID-19, enrolled during active disease. The sequencing input was peripheral blood. The rearrangement joins TRBV29-1 to TRBJ2-7; 7 positions agree with TRBD1. The CDR3, as DNA: TGCAGCGTTGAAGACCGACAGGGACCCTACGAGCAGTACTTC. The encoded protein is CSVEDRQGPYEQYF.